This T cell receptor (beta chain) was retrieved from a study of identical twins listed by TCRdb under 2016. Study-level background: To test whether fetal clonotypes persist, this study deep-sequenced TCR alpha and beta repertoires from monozygotic twins, from unrelated adults of various ages, and from cord blood. To rule out contamination, replicate twin experiments were performed at different times with different library preparation protocols.

On this clonotype itself: There is no known antigen for this receptor. There are no base qualities to consult, and no much larger clone falls within one base.

Overall study outcomes, separate from this receptor: Because the same donors could not be followed over many years, the conclusions depended on cross-sectional statistical analysis. Abundant cord blood beta clonotypes had fewer insertions, young adult naive repertoires showed a similar but weaker trend, and memory repertoires showed no such trend. Invariant T cells such as MAIT and iNKT could partly confound zero-insertion analyses, though diverse VJ usage argued against this for most clonotypes. Out-of-frame TCR alpha sharing in monozygotic twins was systematically underestimated by recombination models, whereas sharing between unrelated individuals was in agreement with the recombination models. Compared with coincidental sharing between unrelated individuals, an excess of low generation-probability sequences was observed among out-of-frame TCR alpha sequences shared between twins. A weaker excess of twin sharing was found in beta out-of-frame sequences because the signal-to-noise ratio was lowered by fewer shared sequences.

The library was produced with 5' RACE. Sequencing was carried out with an Illumina HiSeq 2000. A universal primer binding site was introduced by template switching, and a unique molecular identifier was present in the final cDNA, enabling accurate counting of TCR cDNA molecules. Specific primers in the conserved constant-segment region were used to synthesize first-strand cDNA for TCR alpha and beta chains. To control for contamination, every cDNA library was double barcoded, receiving both a SMART-Mk sample barcode and Illumina barcodes. Two successive PCR steps introduced TruSeq adapter sequences along with Illumina sample barcodes. TCR alpha and beta cDNA libraries were sequenced on the Illumina HiSeq platform with custom primers. The study's own analysis went as follows. Unique molecular identifiers were extracted from raw reads with MiGEC, and CDR3 positions were determined with MiXCR. Recombination models were inferred per individual with the repgenHMM and IGoR tools using an EM algorithm. Shared clonotype analysis was performed with the tcR package in R, normalizing sharing by the product of cloneset sizes. To study raw recombination without the effects of thymic and clonal selection, out-of-frame nonproductive sequences were analyzed. TCRdb reanalyzed the raw reads on its own, using fastp at Q25 for trimming and MiXCR for clone calling, and kept in-frame beta chains. Every distinct CDR3 protein forms one entry, paired with its most common genes and DNA. These V and J calls derive from TCRdb rather than the authors' analysis. The sample table holds some 440,000 distinct CDR3 sequences, of which less than 25% were seen once. The biggest ten clones account for over 2.5% of the sample.

The CDR3 has 16 amino acids, counting the end cysteine and phenylalanine. Only the CDR3 region is kept as DNA, spanning 48 bases read in frame from base 1. CDR1 SGHRS and CDR2 YFSETQ were looked up in the germline V gene. A distance of 14 bases separates the germline ends of V and J, which lose 0 bases and 2 bases respectively. Only healthy Caucasian donors were included. Three pairs of female monozygotic twins, all aged 18 to 29 years, were included in the twin cohort. CD4+ and CD8+ T cell populations were isolated with positive isolation kits from Invitrogen. A further study also used this sample, focusing on T cells expressing NK-cell markers. From that second study: Three sorted T-cell subsets (CD3+CD56+NKG2C+, CD3+CD56+NKG2C- and CD3+CD56-NKG2C+) from several donors had their TCR beta-chain repertoires profiled. Among the eight sequenced donors, only one was HCMV-seronegative, while the other seven were HCMV-seropositive. In several experiments an anti-gammadeltaTCR antibody was added to restrict sorting to alphabetaTCR-expressing T cells. In five to seven donors, the dominant CD3+CD56+NKG2C+ clonotypes were found to rank among the top 10 CD8+ clonotypes and to make up about 1.0-7.5% of CD8+ T cells. Those dominant clonotypes were again the most abundant among CD3+CD56-NKG2C+ cells in several donors, at about 25-65%. It remained unclear whether the expanded NKG2C-expressing T cell clones were specific for HCMV antigens. All eight donors whose samples were sequenced were randomly selected healthy volunteers, three of them men and five women. A commercial ELISA kit detecting HCMV-specific IgG in serum was used to determine HCMV serostatus. Reads were demultiplexed and grouped by UMI with MIGEC, and clonotypes were assembled and quantified with MiTCR. To exclude erroneous sequences, only TCR cDNA sequences supported by at least two reads were retained. The tcR package was used for downstream repertoire analysis, and clonotypes were matched between fractions using CDR3 nucleotide sequence together with V segment. VDJmatch was used to annotate antigen specificity against VDJdb, with one amino acid substitution in CDR3 allowed.

The source material was CD4+ T cells sorted from blood. This chain joins TRBV5-1 to TRBJ1-2; the D gene is unclear. This TCR came from a young woman in good health. The CDR3 region reads CASSLDPGGANYGYTF. The DNA reads TGCGCCAGCAGCTTGGACCCGGGAGGAGCGAACTATGGCTACACCTTC.